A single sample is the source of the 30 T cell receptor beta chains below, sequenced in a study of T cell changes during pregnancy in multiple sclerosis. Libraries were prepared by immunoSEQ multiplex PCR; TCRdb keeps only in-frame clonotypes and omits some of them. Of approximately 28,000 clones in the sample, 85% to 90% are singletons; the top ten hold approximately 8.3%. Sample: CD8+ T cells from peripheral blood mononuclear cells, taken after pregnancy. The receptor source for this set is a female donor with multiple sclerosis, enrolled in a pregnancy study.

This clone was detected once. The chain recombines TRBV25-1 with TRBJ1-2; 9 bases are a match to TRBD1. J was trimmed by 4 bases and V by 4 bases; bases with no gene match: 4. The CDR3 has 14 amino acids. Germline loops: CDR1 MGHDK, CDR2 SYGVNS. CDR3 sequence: CASSAQGQGYGYTF. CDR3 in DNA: TGTGCCAGCAGTGCCCAGGGACAGGGCTATGGCTACACCTTC.

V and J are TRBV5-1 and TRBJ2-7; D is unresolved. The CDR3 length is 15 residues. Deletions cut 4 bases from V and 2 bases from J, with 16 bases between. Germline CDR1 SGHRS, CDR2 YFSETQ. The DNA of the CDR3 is TGCGCCAGCAGCCCCCTACCCGAGGCAGCCTACGAGCAGTACTTC. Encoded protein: CASSPLPEAAYEQYF.

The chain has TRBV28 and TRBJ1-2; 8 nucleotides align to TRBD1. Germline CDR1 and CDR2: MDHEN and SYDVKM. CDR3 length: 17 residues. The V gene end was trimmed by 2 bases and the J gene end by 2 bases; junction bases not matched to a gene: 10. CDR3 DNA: TGTGCCAGCAGTTTACTCCCGGGACAGGAGCAAAACTATGGCTACACCTTC. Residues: CASSLLPGQEQNYGYTF.

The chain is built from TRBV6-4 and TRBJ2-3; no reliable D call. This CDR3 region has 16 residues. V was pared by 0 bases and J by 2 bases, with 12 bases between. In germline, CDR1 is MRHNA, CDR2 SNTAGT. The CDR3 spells CASSDSPHSITDTQYF. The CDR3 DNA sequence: TGTGCCAGCAGTGACTCGCCACATAGCATCACAGATACGCAGTATTTT.

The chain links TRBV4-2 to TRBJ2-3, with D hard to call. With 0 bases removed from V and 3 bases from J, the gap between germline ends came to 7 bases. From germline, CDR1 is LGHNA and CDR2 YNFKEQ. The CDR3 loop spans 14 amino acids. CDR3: CASSQDGSTDTQYF. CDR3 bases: TGTGCCAGCAGCCAAGATGGCAGTACAGATACGCAGTATTTT.

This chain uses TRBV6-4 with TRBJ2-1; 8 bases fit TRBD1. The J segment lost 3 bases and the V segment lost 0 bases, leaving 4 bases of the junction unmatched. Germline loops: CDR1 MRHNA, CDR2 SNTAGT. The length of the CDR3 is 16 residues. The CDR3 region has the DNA TGTGCCAGCAGTGACTCCGACAGGGGAGACTACAATGAGCAGTTCTTC. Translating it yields CASSDSDRGDYNEQFF.

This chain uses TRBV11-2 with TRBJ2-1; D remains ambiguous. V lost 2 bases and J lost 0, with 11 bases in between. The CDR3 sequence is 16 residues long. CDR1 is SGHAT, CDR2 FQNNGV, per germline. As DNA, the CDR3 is TGTGCCAGCAGCTTATCTCTTTATCTCTCCTACAATGAGCAGTTCTTC. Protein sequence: CASSLSLYLSYNEQFF.

CDR3 in DNA: TGCGCCAGCAGTGAATCGAGGAACACTGAAGCTTTCTTT. Amino acids: CASSESRNTEAFF. The chain uses TRBV10-2 and TRBJ1-1; D remains unclear. Germline V lookup: CDR1 WSHSY, CDR2 SAAADI. The CDR3 runs to 13 residues. Trimming took 3 bases from V and 1 from J, leaving 6 bases between them.

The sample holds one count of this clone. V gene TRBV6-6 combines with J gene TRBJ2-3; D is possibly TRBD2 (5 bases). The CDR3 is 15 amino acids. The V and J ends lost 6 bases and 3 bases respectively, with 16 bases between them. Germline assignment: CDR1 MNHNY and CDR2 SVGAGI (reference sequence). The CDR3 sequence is CASSHLGSRTDTQYF. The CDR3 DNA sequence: TGTGCCAGCAGCCACTTAGGGAGCAGGACAGATACGCAGTATTTT.

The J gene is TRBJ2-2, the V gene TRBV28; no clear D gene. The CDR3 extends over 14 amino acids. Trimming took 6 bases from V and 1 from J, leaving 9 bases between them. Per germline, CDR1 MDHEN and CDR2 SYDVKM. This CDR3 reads CASRYSQNTGELFF. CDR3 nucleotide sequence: TGTGCCAGCAGGTACAGTCAGAACACCGGGGAGCTGTTTTTT.

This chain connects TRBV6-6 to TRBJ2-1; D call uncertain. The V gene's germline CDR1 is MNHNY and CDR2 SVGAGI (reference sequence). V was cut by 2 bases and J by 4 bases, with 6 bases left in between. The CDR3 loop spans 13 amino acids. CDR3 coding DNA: TGTGCCAGCAGTTACGATAGATACAATGAGCAGTTCTTC. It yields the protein CASSYDRYNEQFF.

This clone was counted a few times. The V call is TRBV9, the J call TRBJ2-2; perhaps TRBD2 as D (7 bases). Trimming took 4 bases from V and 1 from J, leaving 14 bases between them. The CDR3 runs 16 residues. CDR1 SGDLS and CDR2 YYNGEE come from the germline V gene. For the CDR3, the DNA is TGTGCCAGCAGCCCCAGGGGCGGGGGGAACACCGGGGAGCTGTTTTTT. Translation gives CASSPRGGGNTGELFF.

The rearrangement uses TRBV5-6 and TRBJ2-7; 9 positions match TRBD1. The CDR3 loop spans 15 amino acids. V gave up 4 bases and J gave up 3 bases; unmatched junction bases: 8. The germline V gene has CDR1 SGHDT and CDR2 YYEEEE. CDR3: CASSAGTGNIYEQYF. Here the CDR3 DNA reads TGTGCCAGCAGCGCAGGGACAGGGAATATCTACGAGCAGTACTTC.

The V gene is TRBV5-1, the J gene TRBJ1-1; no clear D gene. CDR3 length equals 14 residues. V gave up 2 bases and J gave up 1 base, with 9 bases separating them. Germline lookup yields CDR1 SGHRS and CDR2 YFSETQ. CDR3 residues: CASSFMSRNTEAFF. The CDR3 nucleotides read TGCGCCAGCAGCTTCATGAGTAGGAACACTGAAGCTTTCTTT.

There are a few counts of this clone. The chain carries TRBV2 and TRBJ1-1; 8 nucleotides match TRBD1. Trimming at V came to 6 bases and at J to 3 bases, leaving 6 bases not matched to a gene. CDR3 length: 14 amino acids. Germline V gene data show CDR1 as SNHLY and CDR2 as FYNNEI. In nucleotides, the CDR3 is TGTGCCAGCAGAGACAGGGGCGGTTACACTGAAGCTTTCTTT. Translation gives CASRDRGGYTEAFF. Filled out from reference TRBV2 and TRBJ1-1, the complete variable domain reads EPEVTQTPSHQVTQMGQEVILRCVPISNHLYFYWYRQILGQKVEFLVSFYNNEISEKSEIFDDQFSVERPDGSNFTLKIRSTKLEDSAMYFCASRDRGGYTEAFFGQGTRLTVV.

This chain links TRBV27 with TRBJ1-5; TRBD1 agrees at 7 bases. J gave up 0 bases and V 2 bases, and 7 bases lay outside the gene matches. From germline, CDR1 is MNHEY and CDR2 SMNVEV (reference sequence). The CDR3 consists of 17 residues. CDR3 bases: TGTGCCAGCAGTTTACCACGGAGGGGGCTTAGCAATCAGCCCCAGCATTTT. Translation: CASSLPRRGLSNQPQHF.

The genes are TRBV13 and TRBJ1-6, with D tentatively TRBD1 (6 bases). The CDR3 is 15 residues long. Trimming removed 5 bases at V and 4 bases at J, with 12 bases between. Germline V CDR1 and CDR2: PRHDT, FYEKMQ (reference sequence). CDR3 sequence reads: CASSQPGQYNSPLHF. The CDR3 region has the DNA TGTGCCAGCAGCCAACCGGGACAATATAATTCACCCCTCCACTTT.

The CDR3 protein is CASSFVMRVEKLFF. The DNA for the CDR3 is TGTGCCAGCAGCTTTGTGATGAGGGTTGAAAAACTGTTTTTT. This chain links TRBV7-9 with TRBJ1-4; D not resolved. The germline CDR1 and CDR2 sequences are SEHNR and FQNEAQ (reference sequence). Trimming removed 3 bases at V and 7 bases at J, with 12 bases between. This CDR3 contains 14 residues.

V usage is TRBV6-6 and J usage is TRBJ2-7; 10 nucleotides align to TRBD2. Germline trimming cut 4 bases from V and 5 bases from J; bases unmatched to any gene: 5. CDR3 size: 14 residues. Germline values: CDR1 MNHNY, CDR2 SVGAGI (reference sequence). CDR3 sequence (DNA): TGTGCCAGCAGTTCTAGCGGGGGTCTCCACGAGCAGTACTTC. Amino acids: CASSSSGGLHEQYF.

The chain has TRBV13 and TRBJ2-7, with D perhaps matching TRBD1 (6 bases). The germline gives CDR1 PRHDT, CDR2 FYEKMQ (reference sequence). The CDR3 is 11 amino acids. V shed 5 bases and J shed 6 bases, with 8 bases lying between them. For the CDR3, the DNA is TGTGCCAGCAGCCTCAGGGGCGAGCAGTACTTC. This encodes CASSLRGEQYF. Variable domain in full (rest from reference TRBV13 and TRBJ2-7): AAGVIQSPRHLIKEKRETATLKCYPIPRHDTVYWYQQGPGQDPQFLISFYEKMQSDKGSIPDRFSAQQFSDYHSELNMSSLELGDSALYFCASSLRGEQYFGPGTRLTVT.

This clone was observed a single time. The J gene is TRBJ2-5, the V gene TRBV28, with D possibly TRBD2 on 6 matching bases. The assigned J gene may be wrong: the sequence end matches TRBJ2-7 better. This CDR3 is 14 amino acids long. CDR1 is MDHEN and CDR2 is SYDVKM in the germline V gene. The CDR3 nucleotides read TGTGCCAGCATTCAGGAGGGGTCCTCATACGAGCAGTACTTC. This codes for CASIQEGSSYEQYF.

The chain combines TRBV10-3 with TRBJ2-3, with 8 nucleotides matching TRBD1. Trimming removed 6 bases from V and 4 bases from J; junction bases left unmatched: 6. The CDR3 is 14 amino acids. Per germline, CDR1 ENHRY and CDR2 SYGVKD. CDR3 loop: CAISTGGEADTQYF. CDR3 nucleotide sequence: TGTGCCATCAGCACAGGGGGAGAGGCAGATACGCAGTATTTT.

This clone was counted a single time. The CDR3 nucleotides are TGTGCCAGCAGCTTTACACTGGGAGCTAACTATGGCTACACCTTC. This encodes CASSFTLGANYGYTF. The chain uses TRBV9 and TRBJ1-2; no firm D call. Trimming stripped 4 bases from V and 0 bases from J, with 13 bases between. The CDR3 is 15 residues long. CDR1 is SGDLS, CDR2 YYNGEE, per germline.

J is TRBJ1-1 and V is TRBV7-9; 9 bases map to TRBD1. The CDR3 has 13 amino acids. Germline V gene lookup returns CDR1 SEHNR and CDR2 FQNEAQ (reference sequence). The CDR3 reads CATGQGLVTEAFF. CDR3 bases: TGTGCTACGGGACAGGGTCTGGTCACTGAAGCTTTCTTT.

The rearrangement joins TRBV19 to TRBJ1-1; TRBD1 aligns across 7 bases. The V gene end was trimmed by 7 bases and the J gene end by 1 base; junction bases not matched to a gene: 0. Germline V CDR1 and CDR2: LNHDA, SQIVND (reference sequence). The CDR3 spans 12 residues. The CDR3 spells CASKGANTEAFF. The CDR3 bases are TGTGCCAGTAAGGGGGCGAACACTGAAGCTTTCTTT.

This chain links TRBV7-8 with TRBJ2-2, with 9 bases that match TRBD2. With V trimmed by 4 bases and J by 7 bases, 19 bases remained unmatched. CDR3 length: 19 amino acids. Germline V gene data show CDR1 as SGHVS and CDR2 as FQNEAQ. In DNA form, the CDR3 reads TGTGCCAGCAGCTACTTAGCAGGGTTGCTAGCGGGGAAAAACGGGGAGCTGTTTTTT. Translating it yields CASSYLAGLLAGKNGELFF.

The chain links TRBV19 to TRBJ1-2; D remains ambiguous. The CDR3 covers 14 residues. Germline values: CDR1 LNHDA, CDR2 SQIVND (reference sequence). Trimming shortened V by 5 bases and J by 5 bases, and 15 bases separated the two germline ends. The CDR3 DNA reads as TGTGCCAGTAGTCCCGGCCTGGAGTCATATGGCTACACCTTC. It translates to CASSPGLESYGYTF.

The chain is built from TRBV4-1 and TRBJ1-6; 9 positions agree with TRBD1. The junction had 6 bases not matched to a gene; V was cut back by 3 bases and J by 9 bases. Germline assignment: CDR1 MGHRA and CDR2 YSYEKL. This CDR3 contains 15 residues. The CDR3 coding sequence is TGCGCCAGCAGCCATCGGGACAGGGTGGTTTCACCCCTCCACTTT. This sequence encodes CASSHRDRVVSPLHF.

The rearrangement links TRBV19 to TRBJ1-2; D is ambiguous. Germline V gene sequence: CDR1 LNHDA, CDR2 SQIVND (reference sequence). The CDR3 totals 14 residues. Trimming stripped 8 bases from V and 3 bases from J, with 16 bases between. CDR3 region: CASSGHGEYYGYTF. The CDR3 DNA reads TGTGCCAGTTCGGGTCACGGGGAGTACTATGGCTACACCTTC. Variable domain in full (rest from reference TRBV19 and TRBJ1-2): DGGITQSPKYLFRKEGQNVTLSCEQNLNHDAMYWYRQDPGQGLRLIYYSQIVNDFQKGDIAEGYSVSREKKESFPLTVTSAQKNPTAFYLCASSGHGEYYGYTFGSGTRLTVV.

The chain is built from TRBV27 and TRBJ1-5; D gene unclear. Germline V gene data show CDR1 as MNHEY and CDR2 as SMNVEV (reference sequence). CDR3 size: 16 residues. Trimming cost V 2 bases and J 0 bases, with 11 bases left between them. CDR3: CASSLLPGPSNQPQHF. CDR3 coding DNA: TGTGCCAGCAGTTTACTACCGGGTCCTAGCAATCAGCCCCAGCATTTT.